This T cell receptor (beta chain) comes out of a study of blood T cell repertoires in COVID-19 (TCRdb year 2020). Regarding the complete study: Samples covering the acute and convalescent phases of COVID-19 were provided by collaborators in the United States, Italy and Spain. Where HLA class I and class II types were available, the types were taken from metadata supplied by the sample provider, not from assay-based typing. Deeply sampled blood TCRbeta repertoires from subjects exposed to, actively infected with, or recovered from COVID-19 were included in the dataset. Sample metadata almost always included a de-identified subject ID, COVID-19 status, age in years and sex. The repertoires were made available in a free public database intended to serve as a resource for research on the immune response to SARS-CoV-2. The prospective study material was composed of cDNA or gDNA derived from T cells, B-cell-depleted T cells, or PBMCs. Samples came from the ongoing ImmuneRACE study (first 160 participants) plus 1,254 subjects from 6 global collaborators.

Broader findings and caveats from the paper: How much clinical and demographic metadata was included differed by source and by participant, and the metadata was provided uncurated.

The immunoSEQ Assay, a bias-controlled multiplex PCR, was used to amplify TCRbeta CDR3 regions from genomic DNA. From the authors' description of their analysis: Nucleated cell counts per sample were estimated from amplification of reference gene primers within the assay. To quantify the absolute abundance of each unique TCRbeta CDR3 rearrangement, sequence reads were collapsed and filtered. Productive Simpson clonality was computed per sample as the square root of Simpson's diversity index over productive rearrangements. TCRdb's version of the immuneACCESS table is confined to in-frame rearrangements and falls short of the full clone set. An unresolved V gene accounts for under half of the shortfall where checked; the remainder is of unknown origin. That table furnishes V, J and clone size, whereas the DNA furnished D and trimming. Within this sample are approximately 130,000 clones, with 70% to 90% of them counted one time only. Of the sample, around 16% is held by the ten largest clones.

About this clone itself: This clone's antigen is unknown. There are no base qualities to consult, and no much larger clone falls within one base.

Samples from volunteer blood donors who had recovered from COVID-19 were contributed by a second Seattle source. Each collaborating institution followed its own protocols to collect whole blood in K2EDTA tubes. For TCRbeta analysis, collaborators shipped samples as frozen whole blood, isolated PBMCs, or DNA extracted from either of those sample types. The sample taken for sequencing was peripheral blood. The clonotype comes from a woman aged 45 to 65 who had recovered from COVID-19.

The CDR3 reads CATGRGGTQETQYF. The sequenced DNA: TGTGCCACGGGTCGCGGCGGGACGCAAGAGACCCAGTACTTC. The sequence joins TRBV15 to TRBJ2-5; a tentative D call is TRBD2 (6 bases match). Deletion took 9 bases off V and 2 bases off J, with a span of 16 bases between the germline ends. As encoded in the germline V gene (reference sequence), CDR1 is LNHNV while CDR2 is YYDKDF. The CDR3 spans 14 residues, from the cysteine through the phenylalanine. Of the read, only the CDR3 DNA is kept; its 42 bases are in frame from base 1.